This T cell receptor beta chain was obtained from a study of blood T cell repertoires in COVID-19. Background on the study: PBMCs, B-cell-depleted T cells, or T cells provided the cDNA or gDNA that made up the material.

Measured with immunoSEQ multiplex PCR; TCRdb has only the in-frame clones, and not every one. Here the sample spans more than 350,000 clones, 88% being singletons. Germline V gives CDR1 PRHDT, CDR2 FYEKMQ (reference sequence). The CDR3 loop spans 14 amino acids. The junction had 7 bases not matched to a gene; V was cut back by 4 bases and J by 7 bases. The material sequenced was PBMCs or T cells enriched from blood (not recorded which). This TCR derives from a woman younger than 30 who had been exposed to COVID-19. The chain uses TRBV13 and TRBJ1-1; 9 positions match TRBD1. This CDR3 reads CASSSPDRGIEAFF. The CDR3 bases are TGTGCCAGCAGCTCACCCGACAGGGGGATTGAAGCTTTCTTT.